The next 9 T cell receptor beta chains were all read from a single sample in a study of T cells in Graves' hyperthyroidism and ophthalmopathy. TCR beta CDR3 regions were amplified from RNA transcripts. HTBI primers were the set used in a first-round RT-PCR of the TCR CDR3. MiXCR was run by TCRdb on the multiplex PCR reads, yielding one entry per CDR3 protein. The sample includes around 190,000 distinct CDR3 sequences, over 15% seen only once; the top ten take roughly 29%. Sequencing was carried out using blood. The receptors were gathered from a woman aged 45-65 years with Graves' hyperthyroidism.

This clonotype appeared many times. This sequence joins TRBV2 and TRBJ1-2; 9 bases match TRBD1. J lost 6 bases, V lost 6 bases, and 5 bases had no gene match. This CDR3 has 13 amino acids. Germline V CDR1 and CDR2: SNHLY, FYNNEI. The DNA for the CDR3 is TGTGCCAGCAGCGTTGGGACAGGGAATGGCTACACCTTC. Amino acids: CASSVGTGNGYTF. The full variable domain, rest sourced from reference TRBV2 and TRBJ1-2, is EPEVTQTPSHQVTQMGQEVILRCVPISNHLYFYWYRQILGQKVEFLVSFYNNEISEKSEIFDDQFSVERPDGSNFTLKIRSTKLEDSAMYFCASSVGTGNGYTFGSGTRLTVV.

Many counts were recorded for this clonotype. The chain recombines TRBV5-1 with TRBJ1-5, with D tentatively TRBD1 (5 bases). This CDR3 contains 13 residues. Trimming cost V 0 bases and J 7 bases, with 8 bases left between them. CDR1 SGHRS and CDR2 YFSETQ come from the germline V gene. The CDR3 DNA reads TGCGCCAGCAGCTTGGGGGCAGGGCAGCCCCAGCATTTT. Its translation: CASSLGAGQPQHF.

This clonotype has a count of ten or more. The genes are TRBV18 and TRBJ2-7; D is possibly TRBD1 (6 bases). In germline, CDR1 is KGHSH, CDR2 LQKENI. The CDR3 loop spans 15 amino acids. Trimming removed 6 bases from V and 3 bases from J, with 18 bases in between. The CDR3 loop reads CASSQLEGVGYEQYF. CDR3 in DNA: TGTGCCAGCTCTCAACTCGAGGGGGTGGGCTACGAGCAGTACTTC.

The table lists this clonotype with many counts. This chain links TRBV27 with TRBJ1-4, with unresolved D. CDR3 length: 14 amino acids. Germline CDR1 reads MNHEY; CDR2 reads SMNVEV (reference sequence). V was clipped by 0 bases and J by 7 bases, with 9 bases between them. The CDR3 loop is CASSLSRGLEKLFF. The CDR3 DNA reads TGTGCCAGCAGTTTATCCCGTGGTCTTGAAAAACTGTTTTTT.

The chain links TRBV4-1 to TRBJ2-2; tentatively, D is TRBD1 (6 bases). The CDR3 is made up of 14 amino acids. Germline V gene sequence: CDR1 MGHRA, CDR2 YSYEKL. The ends were cut back, 0 bases at V and 9 bases at J, with 11 bases in the middle. For the CDR3, the DNA is TGCGCCAGCAGCCAAGATTCAGGGGTCAGGGAGCTGTTTTTT. Translation gives CASSQDSGVRELFF.

This clonotype was picked up many times. The chain couples TRBV2 to TRBJ2-7; D uncertain. The V gene lost 6 bases and the J gene lost 4 bases, with 19 bases spanning the gap. The CDR3 totals 15 residues. CDR1 and CDR2 from the germline V gene are SNHLY and FYNNEI. Here the CDR3 reads CASRPPQFRAYEQYF. CDR3 DNA: TGTGCCAGCAGACCTCCACAGTTTAGGGCTTACGAGCAGTACTTC.

This clonotype showed up many times. The rearrangement links TRBV20-1 to TRBJ2-1, with D perhaps TRBD2 (5 bases). The CDR3 covers 13 residues. Trimming shortened V by 3 bases and J by 6 bases, and 12 bases separated the two germline ends. The V gene's germline CDR1 is DFQATT and CDR2 SNEGSKA (reference sequence). The DNA of the CDR3 is TGCAGTGCTAGTTACGGGGTGGTCAATGAGCAGTTCTTC. Translation gives CSASYGVVNEQFF.

The chain employs TRBV7-2 and TRBJ2-3, with 8 bases lining up with TRBD2. V lost 5 bases and J lost 4; bases outside the gene matches: 14. The germline V gene has CDR1 SGHTA and CDR2 FQGNSA. The CDR3 extends over 17 amino acids. CDR3 residues: CASSPRGGRGGADTQYF. The DNA for the CDR3 is TGTGCCAGCAGCCCCCGCGGAGGCCGGGGGGGCGCAGATACGCAGTATTTT.

This clonotype turned up a few times. Compared with germline, one end of the junction differs, possibly owing to a read error. The chain joins TRBV7-9 to TRBJ2-1; 9 bases align to TRBD1. This CDR3 region has 18 residues. Germline V CDR1 and CDR2: SEHNR, FQNEAQ (reference sequence). Written as DNA, the CDR3 is TGTGCCAGCAGCTTGAAACAGGGGGCGTCAGGCTCCTACAATGAGAACCTCTTC. Protein product: CASSLKQGASGSYNENLF.